One T cell receptor (beta chain) is described in this entry. Its antigen is unidentified. CDR1 is DFQATT, CDR2 SNEGSKA, per germline (reference sequence). The CDR3 has 17 residues. These data are taken from a study of T cells expressing NK-cell markers. Study-level points and caveats: The contribution of dominant NKG2C+ clonotypes to CD8+ T cells in roughly six donors was roughly 1.0-7.0%.

TCRdb reprocessed the 5' RACE reads and reports one entry per CDR3 protein, with no DNA. Its clone listing holds fewer than 400,000 distinct CDR3 sequences. The chain uses TRBV20-1 and TRBJ2-7; there is no DNA to check the TCRdb D call of TRBD1. The specimen sequenced was blood T cells: a sorted CD56 or NKG2C T cell subset, CD4+ or CD8+ T cells, or bulk PBMC T cells (not recorded which). The TCR was taken from a man between 18 and 69 years old in good health. CDR3 loop: CSARPIDGGRITYEQYF.